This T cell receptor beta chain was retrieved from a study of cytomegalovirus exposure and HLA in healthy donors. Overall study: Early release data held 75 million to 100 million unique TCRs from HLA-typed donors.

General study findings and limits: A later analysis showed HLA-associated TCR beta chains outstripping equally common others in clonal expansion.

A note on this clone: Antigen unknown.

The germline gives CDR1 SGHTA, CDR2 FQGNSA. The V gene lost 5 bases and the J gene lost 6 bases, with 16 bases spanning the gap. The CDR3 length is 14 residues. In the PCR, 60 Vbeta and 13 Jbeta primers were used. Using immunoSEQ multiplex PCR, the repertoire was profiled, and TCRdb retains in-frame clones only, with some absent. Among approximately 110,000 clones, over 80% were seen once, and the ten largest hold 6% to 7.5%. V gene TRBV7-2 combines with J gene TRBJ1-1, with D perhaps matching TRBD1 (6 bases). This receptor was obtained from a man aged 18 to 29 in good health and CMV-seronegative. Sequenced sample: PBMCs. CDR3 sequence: CASSTRSPGAEAFF. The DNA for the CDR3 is TGTGCCAGCAGCACCCGGTCCCCAGGGGCTGAAGCTTTCTTT.